A selection of T cell receptor beta chains follows, all from one sample in a study of T cell responses to AZD1222 COVID-19 vaccine. Repertoires were generated with immunoSEQ multiplex PCR, while TCRdb's copy carries only in-frame clones and drops some. The sample holds about 150,000 clones, about 85% seen once. The material sequenced was peripheral blood, taken after recovery from COVID-19. The receptors were sampled from an adult who had recovered from COVID-19. The CDR3 runs from the conserved cysteine through the conserved F or W. D genes are given only for firm matches. Expanded clones are given a class, and other clones once, few, many or no size at all.

>-|-|TRBJ1-3|TRBV7-2
CASSLALGAKNTIYF
TGTGCCAGCAGCTTAGCGTTAGGGGCGAAAAACACCATATATTTT
>-|-|TRBJ2-5|TRBV15
CATSGGGASQETQYF
TGTGCCACCAGCGGCGGGGGCGCGTCCCAAGAGACCCAGTACTTC
>-|-|TRBJ2-7|TRBV29-1
CSSMEGSSYEQYF
TGCAGCTCAATGGAGGGCAGCTCCTACGAGCAGTACTTC
>TRBD1|once|TRBJ1-4|TRBV19
CASSDPGQGSEKLFF
TGTGCCAGTAGTGATCCGGGACAGGGAAGTGAAAAACTGTTTTTT
>TRBD1|-|TRBJ2-2|TRBV7-3
CASSRSGTVNTGELFF
TGTGCCAGCAGCCGATCCGGGACAGTAAACACCGGGGAGCTGTTTTTT
>TRBD2|-|TRBJ2-3|TRBV6-2/TRBV6-3
CASSSETSGVGTDTQYF
TGTGCCAGCAGCAGCGAGACTAGCGGGGTAGGGACAGATACGCAGTATTTT
>-|-|TRBJ1-6|TRBV5-4
CASSFMNPEDSPLHF
TGTGCCAGCAGCTTTATGAATCCTGAAGACTCACCCCTCCACTTT
>TRBD1|-|TRBJ1-2|TRBV29-1
CSVGTGYPNYGYTF
TGCAGCGTGGGGACAGGTTACCCTAACTATGGCTACACCTTC
>-|-|TRBJ2-3|TRBV5-1
CASSWSRSDTQYF
TGCGCCAGCAGCTGGTCCAGGAGCGATACGCAGTATTTT
>-|-|TRBJ1-1|TRBV29-1
CSGTPTNTEAFF
TGCAGCGGTACTCCGACCAACACTGAAGCTTTCTTT
>-|-|TRBJ2-7|TRBV6-2/TRBV6-3
CASSSAIEQYF
TGTGCCAGCAGTTCCGCTATCGAGCAGTACTTC
>TRBD1|-|TRBJ1-5|TRBV19
CASSTDRGLGSNQPQHF
TGTGCCAGTAGTACCGACAGGGGGCTCGGTAGCAATCAGCCCCAGCATTTT
>-|few|TRBJ1-5|TRBV24-1
CATSDLLYGGGWGNQPQHF
TGTGCCACCAGTGATTTGCTTTATGGTGGGGGCTGGGGAAATCAGCCCCAGCATTTT
>TRBD2|-|TRBJ2-5|TRBV5-1
CASSGGLAQGETQYF
TGCGCCAGCAGCGGGGGACTAGCACAGGGAGAGACCCAGTACTTC
>-|-|TRBJ2-5|TRBV7-8
CASSPRRSQETQYF
TGTGCCAGCAGCCCCCGGCGGAGCCAAGAGACCCAGTACTTC
>TRBD1|-|TRBJ1-1|TRBV5-1
CASSGGQPENTEAFF
TGCGCCAGCAGCGGGGGACAGCCTGAGAACACTGAAGCTTTCTTT
>-|-|TRBJ1-2|TRBV19
CASSKQAEGYGYTF
TGTGCCAGTAGTAAACAGGCCGAGGGCTATGGCTACACCTTC
>-|few|TRBJ1-2|TRBV5-6
CASSQLDGYTF
TGTGCCAGCAGCCAATTAGACGGCTACACCTTC
>TRBD1|-|TRBJ2-7|TRBV6-6
CASSSQPPGTGSSSYEQYF
TGTGCCAGCAGCTCCCAACCTCCCGGGACAGGGTCTTCCTCATACGAGCAGTACTTC
>TRBD1|-|TRBJ1-1|TRBV5-5
CASSLTGGNTEAFF
TGTGCCAGCAGCTTGACAGGGGGGAACACTGAAGCTTTCTTT
>-|-|TRBJ2-5|TRBV2
CAGYRVEGETQYF
TGTGCCGGTTACAGGGTAGAGGGCGAGACCCAGTACTTC
>-|-|TRBJ2-2|TRBV7-9
CASKRASHTGELFF
TGTGCCAGCAAGCGGGCCAGCCACACCGGGGAGCTGTTTTTT
>-|-|TRBJ2-5|TRBV19
CASSIDTSRGTQYF
TGTGCCAGTAGTATAGACACGTCGAGAGGGACCCAGTACTTC
>-|-|TRBJ1-3|TRBV2
CASSGGGGGSGNTIYF
TGTGCCAGCAGTGGAGGTGGTGGGGGATCTGGAAACACCATATATTTT
>-|-|TRBJ2-7|TRBV4-1
CASSQESIDFRYEQYF
TGCGCCAGCAGCCAAGAGAGCATAGACTTTCGATACGAGCAGTACTTC
>TRBD1|-|TRBJ1-5|TRBV6-5
CASSKYRGQPQHF
TGTGCCAGCAGTAAATACAGGGGTCAGCCCCAGCATTTT
>-|-|TRBJ1-6|TRBV7-2
CASSQEGPGSPPLHF
TGTGCCAGCAGCCAGGAGGGGCCGGGGTCGCCACCCCTCCACTTT
>TRBD1|-|TRBJ1-6|TRBV7-9
CASSIGDSPFSSYNSPLHF
TGTGCCAGCAGCATAGGGGACAGCCCGTTTAGCTCCTATAATTCACCCCTCCACTTT
>TRBD1|-|TRBJ2-7|TRBV15
CATSRGRDRESSYEQYF
TGTGCCACCAGCAGAGGACGTGACAGGGAAAGCTCCTACGAGCAGTACTTC
>TRBD2|-|TRBJ2-1|TRBV5-4
CASYRLAGGLNEQFF
TGTGCCAGCTATCGATTAGCGGGGGGCCTGAATGAGCAGTTCTTC
>TRBD1|-|TRBJ2-7|TRBV27
CASSPDRASYEQYF
TGTGCCAGCAGTCCCGACAGGGCCTCCTACGAGCAGTACTTC
>-|-|TRBJ2-1|TRBV21-1
CASSNGTRPYNEQFF
TGTGCCAGCAGCAACGGGACGAGGCCTTACAATGAGCAGTTCTTC
>-|once|TRBJ1-3|TRBV5-1
CASSLGGGGGNTIYF
TGCGCCAGCAGCCTCGGAGGAGGAGGAGGAAACACCATATATTTT
>-|few|TRBJ2-7|TRBV6-5
CASSRGRAAYEQYF
TGTGCCAGCAGTAGAGGGCGGGCAGCCTACGAGCAGTACTTC
>-|-|TRBJ2-1|TRBV4-1
CASSHPKMGRRGHKTYNEQFF
TGCGCCAGCAGCCATCCTAAAATGGGTCGACGGGGACACAAGACCTACAATGAGCAGTTCTTC
>-|few|TRBJ2-6|TRBV6-5
CASSSRDSGANVLTF
TGTGCCAGCAGTTCCCGGGACTCTGGGGCCAACGTCCTGACTTTC
>TRBD2|-|TRBJ2-1|TRBV10-3
CAISELNLTSGSSSYNEQFF
TGTGCCATCAGCGAATTAAACTTGACTAGCGGATCTAGCTCCTACAATGAGCAGTTCTTC
>-|once|TRBJ1-5|TRBV7-6
CASSLNSSPNQPQHF
TGTGCCAGCAGCTTAAACTCGAGTCCTAATCAGCCCCAGCATTTT
>-|-|TRBJ1-2|TRBV19
CASSPVGGSGYTF
TGTGCCAGTAGTCCAGTGGGGGGAAGTGGCTACACCTTC
>-|-|TRBJ1-5|TRBV6-1
CASTERRRRNQPQHF
TGTGCCAGCACTGAGCGGCGACGGCGGAATCAGCCCCAGCATTTT
>TRBD1|-|TRBJ1-4|TRBV5-6
CASSLLTRGHGEKLFF
TGTGCCAGCAGCTTGCTGACCAGGGGGCACGGTGAAAAACTGTTTTTT
>-|-|TRBJ2-7|TRBV11-3
CASSIQGDEQYF
TGTGCCAGCTCGATACAGGGTGACGAGCAGTACTTC
>-|-|TRBJ2-3|TRBV5-4
CASSSRGTADTQYF
TGTGCCAGCAGCTCGCGGGGTACCGCAGATACGCAGTATTTT
>TRBD1|once|TRBJ2-2|TRBV7-3
CASSPRTGSNTGELFF
TGTGCCAGCAGCCCTAGGACAGGGTCGAACACCGGGGAGCTGTTTTTT
>TRBD1|-|TRBJ2-5|TRBV18
CASSLDRGPETQYF
TGTGCCAGCTCCCTAGACAGGGGGCCAGAGACCCAGTACTTC
>-|once|TRBJ1-1|TRBV19
CASSRRGDDTEAFF
TGTGCCAGTAGTAGGCGGGGGGATGACACTGAAGCTTTCTTT
>TRBD2|-|TRBJ2-5|TRBV5-1
CASSPQAGSGGETQYF
TGCGCCAGCAGCCCGCAGGCCGGAAGCGGGGGAGAGACCCAGTACTTC
>-|-|TRBJ2-2|TRBV10-1
CASSWGLRSKNTGELFF
TGCGCCAGCAGTTGGGGACTCCGATCTAAGAACACCGGGGAGCTGTTTTTT
>TRBD2|-|TRBJ2-2|TRBV5-1
CASSLAGGEAGELFF
TGCGCCAGCAGCTTGGCGGGAGGTGAAGCCGGGGAGCTGTTTTTT
>-|-|TRBJ2-3|TRBV6-5
CASRLSGASTDTQYF
TGTGCCAGCAGGCTGTCGGGGGCCTCCACAGATACGCAGTATTTT
>TRBD1|-|TRBJ1-2|TRBV27
CASRPREGAGYTF
TGTGCCAGCAGGCCCAGGGAGGGGGCGGGCTACACCTTC